This TCR beta chain derives from a study of blood T cell repertoires in COVID-19. The Seattle patients, enrolled during active infection, were followed longitudinally. Assay: immunoSEQ multiplex PCR; the TCRdb copy retains only in-frame clones and omits some. The data contain about 180,000 clones, about 81% of them singletons. This CDR3 has 18 amino acids. Germline CDR1 and CDR2: LNHDA and SQIVND (reference sequence). Between the trimmed V and J ends, which lost 5 bases and 6 bases, there was a span of 27 bases. This sequence originates from a woman older than 75 with COVID-19, enrolled during active disease. The sequenced material came from peripheral blood. The chain couples TRBV19 to TRBJ2-3, with unresolved D. The CDR3 DNA reads TGTGCCAGTAGTCCGACTTGGGTAGGCAAAGTTCAACCCGATACGCAGTATTTT. Its protein is CASSPTWVGKVQPDTQYF.